These 26 T cell receptor beta chains were all obtained from the same sample, sequenced in a study of blood T cell repertoires in COVID-19. TCRdb's table, derived via immunoSEQ multiplex PCR, lists solely in-frame clones and lacks some. The sample lists some 210,000 clones, approximately 91% occurring once. Sequenced input: peripheral blood. The receptor set was obtained from a woman in her forties who had recovered from COVID-19.

CDR3 residues: CAISDGEGEEKLFF. The CDR3 bases are TGTGCCATCAGTGACGGGGAGGGAGAAGAAAAACTGTTTTTT. The rearrangement uses TRBV10-3 and TRBJ1-4, with D unresolved. The CDR3 totals 14 residues. The V and J ends lost 3 bases and 8 bases respectively, with 13 bases between them. Germline V CDR1 and CDR2: ENHRY, SYGVKD.

The chain couples TRBV3-1 (or the pseudogene TRBV3-2) to TRBJ2-7; weak D call: TRBD1 (6 bases). The CDR3 is 15 amino acids. Per germline, CDR1 LGHDT and CDR2 YNNKEL (reference sequence). Trimming removed 1 base from V and 0 bases from J, with 10 bases in between. The CDR3: CASSQGQESSYEQYF. The CDR3 DNA follows: TGTGCCAGCAGCCAAGGACAGGAGAGCTCCTACGAGCAGTACTTC.

The chain employs TRBV13 and TRBJ2-1; 9 bases agree with TRBD2. Trimming cost V 4 bases and J 7 bases; bases outside gene matches: 5. The V gene's germline CDR1 is PRHDT and CDR2 FYEKMQ (reference sequence). The CDR3 sequence is 14 residues long. CDR3 sequence reads: CASSSAGGMNEQFF. CDR3 in DNA: TGTGCCAGCAGCTCGGCGGGAGGGATGAATGAGCAGTTCTTC.

Comments on this clone: One junction end does not reproduce the germline sequence, and a read error may be involved. In the same sample, other DNA sequences code for this CDR3. CDR3 bases: TGTGCTAGCAGTTTATCGCCCGTCGGGCCCCAGCATTTT. Translated, it gives CASSLSPVGPQHF. The chain couples TRBV27 to TRBJ1-5; D ambiguous. This CDR3 spans 13 amino acids. Germline V gene data show CDR1 as MNHEY and CDR2 as SMNVEV (reference sequence).

V gene TRBV4-2 combines with J gene TRBJ1-3, with 11 positions matching TRBD1. Germline CDR1 and CDR2: LGHNA and YNFKEQ. This CDR3 is built from 16 residues. Trimming at V came to 6 bases and at J to 0 bases, leaving 4 bases not matched to a gene. CDR3 sequence: CASSRTGGPSGNTIYF. Written as DNA, the CDR3 is TGTGCCAGCAGTCGGACAGGGGGCCCCTCTGGAAACACCATATATTTT.

This clone was recorded only once. V and J are TRBV5-1 and TRBJ2-1, with 14 bases matching TRBD2. Trimming took 3 bases from V and 5 from J; bases not matched to a gene: 13. The germline gives CDR1 SGHRS, CDR2 YFSETQ. This CDR3 spans 19 amino acids. CDR3 nucleotides: TGCGCCAGCAGCTGGGTCAAGACCGGGACTAGCGGGGGCAACAATGAGCAGTTCTTC. Protein product: CASSWVKTGTSGGNNEQFF.

The chain uses TRBV19 and TRBJ1-2; 7 nucleotides line up with TRBD1. Losses at the gene ends were 7 bases for V and 4 bases for J; bases not matched to a gene: 12. Germline loops: CDR1 LNHDA, CDR2 SQIVND (reference sequence). The CDR3 totals 15 residues. CDR3 region: CASNTFDRAIYGYTF. CDR3 DNA sequence: TGTGCCAGTAATACGTTCGACAGGGCCATCTATGGCTACACCTTC.

J is TRBJ2-1 and V is TRBV18, with 7 bases lining up with TRBD2. With 3 bases clipped from V and 5 bases from J, the junction kept 10 bases outside the gene matches. CDR1 is KGHSH, CDR2 LQKENI, per germline. There are 16 residues in the CDR3. This CDR3 reads CASSPNSAGVNNEQFF. The CDR3 coding sequence is TGTGCCAGCTCACCCAACTCCGCGGGAGTCAACAATGAGCAGTTCTTC.

In this sample, this clone turned up once. The chain employs TRBV28 and TRBJ2-1; TRBD2 aligns across 8 bases. Germline-derived CDR1 and CDR2 are MDHEN and SYDVKM. There are 16 residues in the CDR3. V lost 4 bases, J lost 6 bases, and 11 bases stayed unmatched. CDR3 DNA: TGTGCCAGCAGTTACTCTAGCGGGTCGGGGTTCAATGAGCAGTTCTTC. Residues: CASSYSSGSGFNEQFF. The full variable domain, with the rest looked up from reference TRBV28 and TRBJ2-1, is DVKVTQSSRYLVKRTGEKVFLECVQDMDHENMFWYRQDPGLGLRLIYFSYDVKMKEKGDIPEGYSVSREKKERFSLILESASTNQTSMYLCASSYSSGSGFNEQFFGPGTRLTVL.

The rearrangement joins TRBV15 to TRBJ2-3, with 12 bases lining up with TRBD1. J was trimmed by 7 bases and V by 5 bases; bases with no gene match: 7. The germline gives CDR1 LNHNV, CDR2 YYDKDF (reference sequence). This CDR3 is built from 15 residues. The CDR3 protein is CATSGGQGAGNTQYF. The CDR3 bases are TGTGCCACCAGCGGGGGACAGGGGGCCGGGAATACGCAGTATTTT.

V gene TRBV6-5 combines with J gene TRBJ2-2; 9 bases align to TRBD2. The ends lost 3 bases at V and 4 bases at J; junction bases unmatched: 3. The germline gives CDR1 MNHEY, CDR2 SVGAGI. The CDR3 has 15 amino acids. The CDR3, as DNA: TGTGCCAGCAGTTATAAGACTAGCGGCACCGGGGAGCTGTTTTTT. This translates into CASSYKTSGTGELFF.

V gene TRBV7-2 combines with J gene TRBJ1-5; 7 nucleotides line up with TRBD1. This CDR3 spans 14 amino acids. Germline V gene lookup returns CDR1 SGHTA and CDR2 FQGNSA. Trimming at V came to 6 bases and at J to 8 bases, leaving 10 bases not matched to a gene. Here the CDR3 reads CASRLTGQREPQHF. Here the CDR3 DNA reads TGTGCCAGCAGACTGACAGGGCAAAGGGAGCCCCAGCATTTT.

The chain carries TRBV7-9 and TRBJ2-3, with D perhaps matching TRBD1 (7 bases). V gave up 6 bases and J gave up 0 bases, with 25 bases separating them. The CDR3 runs to 19 residues. CDR1 is SEHNR, CDR2 FQNEAQ, per germline (reference sequence). CDR3 nucleotide sequence: TGTGCCAGCAGTATGGCGAGTGGCAGGGGGGTTTTGAGCACAGATACGCAGTATTTT. It is translated as CASSMASGRGVLSTDTQYF.

This clone was recorded a few times. The genes are TRBV4-1 and TRBJ1-1; no definite D call. The CDR3 loop spans 16 amino acids. V lost 3 bases and J lost 0, with 14 bases in between. Germline V gene lookup returns CDR1 MGHRA and CDR2 YSYEKL. CDR3 DNA: TGCGCCAGCAGCCAGGAGGCCACAACGTTGAACACTGAAGCTTTCTTT. Residues: CASSQEATTLNTEAFF.

V usage is TRBV2 and J usage is TRBJ2-1, with 8 bases that match TRBD2. This CDR3 is built from 15 residues. Germline CDR1 SNHLY, CDR2 FYNNEI. V was clipped by 1 base and J by 3 bases; unmatched bases: 2. As DNA, the CDR3 is TGTGCCAGCAGTGAAGATCGGGGGGGCTACAATGAGCAGTTCTTC. Translated: CASSEDRGGYNEQFF. Full variable domain (rest looked up from reference TRBV2 and TRBJ2-1): EPEVTQTPSHQVTQMGQEVILRCVPISNHLYFYWYRQILGQKVEFLVSFYNNEISEKSEIFDDQFSVERPDGSNFTLKIRSTKLEDSAMYFCASSEDRGGYNEQFFGPGTRLTVL.

This clone was observed a single time. The chain is built from TRBV19 and TRBJ2-5; TRBD2 matches at 10 bases. The CDR3 runs to 17 residues. With V trimmed by 5 bases and J by 5 bases, 14 bases remained unmatched. Germline V CDR1 and CDR2: LNHDA, SQIVND (reference sequence). Written as DNA, the CDR3 is TGTGCCAGTAGTTCCCGGACTAGCGGACGGCAAGCGGAGACCCAGTACTTC. Translated, it gives CASSSRTSGRQAETQYF.

The chain carries TRBV9 and TRBJ1-3, with D maybe TRBD1 (6 bases). Germline loops: CDR1 SGDLS, CDR2 YYNGEE. Between the trimmed V and J ends, which lost 0 bases and 2 bases, there was a span of 9 bases. This CDR3 spans 15 amino acids. CDR3 protein: CASSVATGTGNTIYF. The CDR3 coding sequence is TGTGCCAGCAGCGTAGCAACAGGGACTGGAAACACCATATATTTT.

This sequence joins TRBV4-2 and TRBJ2-3; TRBD1 agrees at 9 bases. CDR1 LGHNA and CDR2 YNFKEQ come from the germline V gene. This CDR3 contains 13 residues. V was pared by 1 base and J by 9 bases, with 2 bases of the junction left unmatched. The chain's CDR3 is CASSQGGQGTQYF. Here the CDR3 DNA reads TGTGCCAGCAGCCAAGGAGGACAGGGGACGCAGTATTTT.

The rearrangement links TRBV14 to TRBJ2-7; TRBD2 agrees at 9 bases. CDR3 length: 14 residues. V was pared by 4 bases and J by 3 bases, with 4 bases of the junction left unmatched. Germline lookup yields CDR1 SGHDN and CDR2 FVKESK. The chain's CDR3 is CASSPLAGRYEQYF. The CDR3 DNA reads TGTGCCAGCAGCCCACTAGCGGGTCGCTACGAGCAGTACTTC.

The chain employs TRBV6-5 and TRBJ2-3, with D unclear. Trimming removed 6 bases from V and 1 base from J, with 11 bases in between. Germline CDR1 and CDR2: MNHEY and SVGAGI. The CDR3 is 14 amino acids. The CDR3 DNA is TGTGCCAGCAGCTTCAACTCGGGCACAGATACGCAGTATTTT. This translates into CASSFNSGTDTQYF.

The genes are TRBV6-5 and TRBJ1-3, with D perhaps matching TRBD1 (5 bases). The V and J ends lost 7 bases and 6 bases respectively, with 16 bases between them. This CDR3 has 14 residues. Germline loops: CDR1 MNHEY, CDR2 SVGAGI. CDR3 sequence: CASTMTVPPNTIYF. In nucleotides, the CDR3 is TGTGCCAGCACCATGACAGTACCCCCAAACACCATATATTTT.

The V call is TRBV7-2, the J call TRBJ2-3; 7 bases match TRBD2. The CDR3 is made up of 17 amino acids. Unmatched junction bases numbered 12, after V lost 2 bases and J lost 4 bases. CDR1 is SGHTA, CDR2 FQGNSA, per germline. CDR3 residues: CASSLRAGVGLADTQYF. The CDR3 DNA is TGTGCCAGCAGCTTAAGGGCGGGGGTAGGTTTAGCAGATACGCAGTATTTT.

This clone was detected only once. V usage is TRBV3-1 (or the pseudogene TRBV3-2) and J usage is TRBJ2-6, with TRBD2 matching 8 bases. This CDR3 spans 18 amino acids. Germline V lookup: CDR1 LGHDT, CDR2 YNNKEL (reference sequence). With V trimmed by 1 base and J by 0 bases, 5 bases remained unmatched. The CDR3 region has the DNA TGTGCCAGCAGCCAAGCCCCGGGACTAGTCTCTGGGGCCAACGTCCTGACTTTC. The encoded protein is CASSQAPGLVSGANVLTF.

The chain carries TRBV6-5 and TRBJ1-1; 7 bases line up with TRBD1. The V and J ends lost 6 bases and 1 base, in that order; junction bases with no gene match: 2. The CDR3 runs 13 residues. Germline assignment: CDR1 MNHEY and CDR2 SVGAGI. The CDR3: CASRGQTNTEAFF. DNA for the CDR3: TGTGCCAGCAGGGGACAGACGAACACTGAAGCTTTCTTT.

The chain combines TRBV12-5 with TRBJ1-1, with a tentative D call TRBD1 (5 bases). This CDR3 has 15 amino acids. V lost 5 bases to trimming and J lost 4 bases, with 17 bases between them. Germline CDR1 and CDR2: LGHNT and FRNRAP. The CDR3 DNA reads TGTGCTAGTGGTCTTGTAAGCAGGGTGGGCACTGAAGCTTTCTTT. Residues: CASGLVSRVGTEAFF.

V and J are TRBV6-1 and TRBJ2-5; 9 nucleotides match TRBD2. Germline-derived CDR1 and CDR2 are MNHNS and SASEGT. This CDR3 has 15 amino acids. V lost 1 base to trimming and J lost 2 bases; unmatched junction nucleotides: 2. CDR3 loop: CASSEGGLAQETQYF. CDR3 DNA sequence: TGTGCCAGCAGTGAAGGGGGACTAGCACAAGAGACCCAGTACTTC.